One and the same sample provided the 26 T cell receptor beta chains below, sequenced in a study of blood T cell repertoires in COVID-19. Assay: immunoSEQ multiplex PCR; the TCRdb copy retains only in-frame clones and omits some. The repertoire has about 43,000 clones, 87% of them found once; the top ten carry roughly a tenth. Sequencing was performed on peripheral blood. The source of these receptors is a woman of 80 years or more with active COVID-19.

V is TRBV3-1 (or the pseudogene TRBV3-2) and J is TRBJ1-1, with TRBD1 as a possible D gene (6 bases). This CDR3 is built from 14 residues. V lost 0 bases and J lost 9, with 14 bases in between. Germline V lookup: CDR1 LGHDT, CDR2 YNNKEL (reference sequence). CDR3 in DNA: TGTGCCAGCAGCCAAGAGTTGGGGGCGCGGAAAGCTTTCTTT. Protein: CASSQELGARKAFF.

The chain has TRBV18 and TRBJ2-7; D remains ambiguous. With 4 bases removed from V and 2 bases from J, the gap between germline ends came to 9 bases. The CDR3 is 13 amino acids. Germline V gene lookup returns CDR1 KGHSH and CDR2 LQKENI. The CDR3 DNA is TGTGCCAGCTCACTAGCCGGTACCTACGAGCAGTACTTC. Translated, it gives CASSLAGTYEQYF.

The chain links TRBV19 to TRBJ2-3; D possibly corresponds to TRBD2 (6 bases). With 7 bases removed from V and 0 bases from J, the gap between germline ends came to 17 bases. Germline loops: CDR1 LNHDA, CDR2 SQIVND (reference sequence). This CDR3 spans 16 amino acids. Here the CDR3 DNA reads TGTGCCAGTACCGCGGGGACGGGCTCTAGCACAGATACGCAGTATTTT. It is translated as CASTAGTGSSTDTQYF.

A single count supports this clone. The chain recombines TRBV3-1 (or the pseudogene TRBV3-2) with TRBJ1-4; D is unresolved. CDR3 length: 15 amino acids. Trimming removed 6 bases at V and 5 bases at J, with 16 bases between. Per the germline V gene, CDR1 is LGHDT and CDR2 is YNNKEL (reference sequence). The CDR3 DNA is TGTGCCAGCAGGCAAACCGGAGGGCTAAATGAAAAACTGTTTTTT. Translating it yields CASRQTGGLNEKLFF.

The chain carries TRBV5-4 and TRBJ2-7, with 12 bases lining up with TRBD2. Germline assignment: CDR1 SGHNT and CDR2 YYREEE (reference sequence). This CDR3 region has 17 residues. Unmatched junction bases numbered 7, after V lost 1 base and J lost 2 bases. CDR3 sequence: CASSLTSGGPYPYEQYF. DNA of the CDR3: TGTGCCAGCAGCTTGACTAGCGGGGGGCCTTATCCCTACGAGCAGTACTTC.

CDR3 sequence (DNA): TGCGCCAGCAGCCAAGATAGCCGCGAGACCCAGTACTTC. This gives the protein CASSQDSRETQYF. V and J are TRBV4-1 and TRBJ2-5; no clear D. The V and J ends lost 0 bases and 5 bases respectively, with 7 bases between them. The CDR3 covers 13 residues. Germline V CDR1 and CDR2: MGHRA, YSYEKL.

The V and J genes are TRBV28 and TRBJ1-1; D unresolved. Trimming removed 5 bases at V and 3 bases at J, with 16 bases between. CDR1 and CDR2 (germline): MDHEN, SYDVKM. CDR3 length equals 15 residues. CDR3 nucleotides: TGTGCCAGCAGTCCAAGGCGGGATTGGGACACTGAAGCTTTCTTT. Translated, it gives CASSPRRDWDTEAFF.

CDR3 region: CASRRWDSHEAFF. DNA for the CDR3: TGTGCCAGCAGACGTTGGGACAGCCATGAAGCTTTCTTT. The chain has TRBV7-2 and TRBJ1-1; 7 bases line up with TRBD1. The CDR3 totals 13 residues. V lost 6 bases, J lost 7 bases, and 8 bases stayed unmatched. CDR1 and CDR2 (germline): SGHTA, FQGNSA.

The chain couples TRBV30 to TRBJ1-6, with 7 bases lining up with TRBD1. J lost 0 bases, V lost 3 bases, and 8 bases had no gene match. The germline gives CDR1 GTSNPN, CDR2 SVGIG (reference sequence). The CDR3 consists of 17 residues. The DNA of the CDR3 is TGTGCCTGGAGCCAAAGACAGGGTAGCTCCTATAATTCACCCCTCCACTTT. Its protein is CAWSQRQGSSYNSPLHF.

This clone has a single count. This chain links TRBV27 with TRBJ2-3; possible D gene TRBD1, 6 bases. The V end lost 2 bases, the J end lost 3 bases, and 12 bases lay between the germline ends. The V gene's germline CDR1 is MNHEY and CDR2 SMNVEV (reference sequence). This CDR3 region has 15 residues. As DNA, the CDR3 is TGTGCCAGCAGTTTAAGGGGGTCCATGACAGATACGCAGTATTTT. Residues: CASSLRGSMTDTQYF.

V and J are TRBV3-1 (or the pseudogene TRBV3-2) and TRBJ2-4; 9 positions match TRBD2. CDR3 length: 16 amino acids. Trimming removed 0 bases from V and 9 bases from J; junction bases left unmatched: 9. Germline V CDR1 and CDR2: LGHDT, YNNKEL (reference sequence). CDR3 sequence reads: CASSQDSLAGLGIQYF. The CDR3 DNA follows: TGTGCCAGCAGCCAAGATAGTCTAGCGGGGTTGGGCATTCAGTACTTC.

The chain recombines TRBV7-2 with TRBJ1-2; tentatively, D is TRBD1 (5 bases). The CDR3 covers 14 residues. Germline V CDR1 and CDR2: SGHTA, FQGNSA. V was shortened by 5 bases and J by 2 bases, with 12 bases between the two germline ends. CDR3 sequence: CASSPYPGNYGYTF. In nucleotides, the CDR3 is TGTGCCAGCAGCCCCTATCCAGGGAACTATGGCTACACCTTC.

The CDR3 DNA follows: TGCAGCGTCGGTGACAGGGGCTCTGGGGCCAACGTCCTGACTTTC. Protein sequence: CSVGDRGSGANVLTF. V gene TRBV29-1 combines with J gene TRBJ2-6, with 8 nucleotides matching TRBD1. With 6 bases clipped from V and 0 bases from J, the junction kept 4 bases outside the gene matches. This CDR3 is built from 15 residues. Germline V gene data show CDR1 as SQVTM and CDR2 as ANQGSEA.

V is TRBV19 and J is TRBJ2-5; D gene ambiguous. This CDR3 spans 11 amino acids. Germline V lookup: CDR1 LNHDA, CDR2 SQIVND (reference sequence). With 5 bases removed from V and 5 bases from J, the gap between germline ends came to 6 bases. This CDR3 is CASSFSETQYF. Here the CDR3 DNA reads TGTGCCAGTAGTTTCTCTGAGACCCAGTACTTC. The whole variable domain, filled in from reference TRBV19 and TRBJ2-5, reads DGGITQSPKYLFRKEGQNVTLSCEQNLNHDAMYWYRQDPGQGLRLIYYSQIVNDFQKGDIAEGYSVSREKKESFPLTVTSAQKNPTAFYLCASSFSETQYFGPGTRLLVL.

The V gene is TRBV30, the J gene TRBJ1-1; TRBD1 might be the D (5 bases). Germline V gene data show CDR1 as GTSNPN and CDR2 as SVGIG (reference sequence). Trimming pared 6 bases from V and 3 bases from J, leaving 8 bases between. The CDR3 extends over 11 amino acids. The CDR3: CACGDYTEAFF. In DNA form, the CDR3 reads TGTGCCTGCGGGGACTACACTGAAGCTTTCTTT.

This clone has only a few counts. The gene calls are TRBV19 and TRBJ2-5; 10 nucleotides line up with TRBD1. The CDR3 consists of 17 residues. V lost 4 bases to trimming and J lost 1 base; unmatched junction nucleotides: 9. Germline assignment: CDR1 LNHDA and CDR2 SQIVND (reference sequence). CDR3 region: CASSTGGRTGGQETQYF. In nucleotides, the CDR3 is TGTGCCAGTAGTACCGGGGGGCGGACAGGGGGCCAAGAGACCCAGTACTTC.

As to this clone: Mismatch with germline at one junction end may stem from a read error. The CDR3 region is CASSLDLYDTQYF. CDR3 coding DNA: TGTGCTAGCAGCTTAGATCTCTACGATACGCAGTATTTT. The rearrangement joins TRBV7-7 to TRBJ2-3; D is undetermined. The CDR3 is made up of 13 amino acids. Germline lookup yields CDR1 SSHAT and CDR2 FNYEAQ (reference sequence).

The J gene is TRBJ2-1, the V gene TRBV12-3 or TRBV12-4; D gene unclear. Trimming removed 4 bases from V and 9 bases from J, with 10 bases in between. This CDR3 contains 12 residues. The CDR3 region is CASSSTFREQFF. CDR3 DNA sequence: TGTGCCAGCAGTTCCACATTCCGTGAGCAGTTCTTC.

The DNA for the CDR3 is TGCGCCAGCAGCCATCCCGGACAGGGGTCAGATACGCAGTATTTT. The encoded protein is CASSHPGQGSDTQYF. This chain links TRBV4-1 with TRBJ2-3; the match to TRBD1 covers 9 bases. This CDR3 comprises 15 residues. Germline CDR1 is MGHRA and CDR2 is YSYEKL. V trimming: 3 bases; J trimming: 4 bases; junction bases outside the gene matches: 5.

The chain recombines TRBV28 with TRBJ2-7, with D possibly being TRBD1 (5 bases). The V gene's germline CDR1 is MDHEN and CDR2 SYDVKM. The CDR3 is made up of 12 amino acids. With 4 bases removed from V and 6 bases from J, the gap between germline ends came to 10 bases. The CDR3 region is CASSSTVVEQYF. In DNA form, the CDR3 reads TGTGCCAGCAGTTCGACAGTAGTCGAGCAGTACTTC.

This rearrangement joins TRBV7-8 to TRBJ1-5; D is ambiguous. Trimming shortened V by 5 bases and J by 5 bases, and 10 bases separated the two germline ends. The germline gives CDR1 SGHVS, CDR2 FQNEAQ. The CDR3 is 13 residues long. The CDR3 spells CASSPDIYQPQHF. The CDR3 bases are TGTGCCAGCAGCCCCGACATCTATCAGCCCCAGCATTTT.

This chain joins TRBV10-1 and TRBJ2-1, with D unclear. CDR1 is WNHNN and CDR2 is SYGVQD in the germline V gene (reference sequence). The CDR3 sequence is 14 residues long. The V gene lost 0 bases and the J gene lost 5 bases, with 8 bases spanning the gap. As DNA, the CDR3 is TGCGCCAGCAGTGAGTCCCTCTTTAACAATGAGCAGTTCTTC. It codes for CASSESLFNNEQFF.

The chain joins TRBV7-9 to TRBJ2-1; TRBD1 matches at 7 bases. The CDR3 covers 17 residues. V dropped 7 bases and J dropped 4; count of bases not matched to a gene: 16. Germline CDR1 SEHNR, CDR2 FQNEAQ (reference sequence). DNA for the CDR3: TGTGCCAGCACCGAACAACCCCGGGACAGCTCTTACAATGAGCAGTTCTTC. Its protein is CASTEQPRDSSYNEQFF.

The chain combines TRBV6-5 with TRBJ2-3; the match to TRBD2 covers 13 bases. Trimming took 4 bases from V and 4 from J; bases not matched to a gene: 5. This CDR3 is built from 16 residues. Germline V gene data show CDR1 as MNHEY and CDR2 as SVGAGI. As DNA, the CDR3 is TGTGCCAGCAGTTCTGGGACTAGCGGGGTTCCAGATACGCAGTATTTT. Protein product: CASSSGTSGVPDTQYF.

This chain uses TRBV25-1 with TRBJ1-2, with 10 bases aligning to TRBD1. CDR1 MGHDK and CDR2 SYGVNS come from the germline V gene. After removal of 1 base from V and 4 bases from J, the junction contained 3 bases not matched to a gene. The CDR3 is made up of 15 amino acids. This chain's CDR3 is CASSESTGGSYGYTF. The CDR3 DNA reads as TGTGCCAGCAGTGAATCGACAGGGGGCTCCTATGGCTACACCTTC.

The rearrangement uses TRBV6-6 and TRBJ2-7, with D possibly TRBD2 on 6 matching bases. V lost 4 bases and J 4 bases, leaving 11 bases between the germline ends. The CDR3 is made up of 13 amino acids. CDR1 is MNHNY and CDR2 is SVGAGI in the germline V gene (reference sequence). CDR3 sequence reads: CASSSGAGYEQYF. DNA for the CDR3: TGTGCCAGCAGTTCGGGCGCGGGATACGAGCAGTACTTC.